The text below deals with one T cell receptor (beta chain). Its antigen is not known. The CDR3 sequence is 16 residues long. CDR1 and CDR2 (germline): SGHDT, YYEEEE. The data were taken from a study of cytomegalovirus exposure and HLA in healthy donors. On the study more broadly: Within an early data release were about 85 million unique TCRs drawn from HLA-typed donors. General study points: 87-base-pair reads could not separate some V segments, including TRBV6-2 and TRBV6-3.

With 60 Vbeta and 13 Jbeta primers, the PCR was carried out. Here immunoSEQ multiplex PCR was the method, and the copy in TCRdb shows in-frame clones only, minus some. The listing records about 37,000 clones. This rearrangement joins TRBV5-6 to TRBJ2-5; D unresolved. The DNA end lines up better with TRBJ2-7; the J call may be wrong. The specimen sequenced was PBMCs. The sequence derives from a human donor in good health. The CDR3 sequence: CASSRLEEEKSYEQYF. CDR3 DNA sequence: TGTGCCAGCAGCCGGTTAGAGGAAGAGAAATCCTACGAGCAGTACTTC.